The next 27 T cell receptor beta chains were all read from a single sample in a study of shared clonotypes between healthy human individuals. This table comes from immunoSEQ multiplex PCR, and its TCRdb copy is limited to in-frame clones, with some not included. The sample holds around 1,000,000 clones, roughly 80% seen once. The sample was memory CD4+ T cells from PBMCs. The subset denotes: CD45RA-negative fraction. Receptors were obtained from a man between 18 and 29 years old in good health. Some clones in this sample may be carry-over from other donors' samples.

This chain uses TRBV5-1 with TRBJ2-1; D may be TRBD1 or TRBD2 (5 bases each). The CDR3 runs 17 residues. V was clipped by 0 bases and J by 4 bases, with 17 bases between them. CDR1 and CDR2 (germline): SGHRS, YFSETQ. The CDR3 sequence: CASSLAPGVGTYNEQFF. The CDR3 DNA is TGCGCCAGCAGCTTGGCCCCGGGTGTCGGGACGTACAATGAGCAGTTCTTC.

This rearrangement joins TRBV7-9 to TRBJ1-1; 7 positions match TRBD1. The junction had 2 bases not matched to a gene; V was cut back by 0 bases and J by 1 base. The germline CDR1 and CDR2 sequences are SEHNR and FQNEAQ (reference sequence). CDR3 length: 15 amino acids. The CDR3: CASSLAAGGNTEAFF. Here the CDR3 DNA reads TGTGCCAGCAGCTTAGCGGCAGGGGGGAACACTGAAGCTTTCTTT. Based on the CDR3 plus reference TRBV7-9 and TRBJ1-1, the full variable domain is DTGVSQNPRHKITKRGQNVTFRCDPISEHNRLYWYRQTLGQGPEFLTYFQNEAQLEKSRLLSDRFSAERPKGSFSTLEIQRTEQGDSAMYLCASSLAAGGNTEAFFGQGTRLTVV.

DNA of the CDR3: TGTGCCATCAGGACTAGCGGGAGGGATGAGCAGTTCTTC. Its translation: CAIRTSGRDEQFF. The chain links TRBV10-3 to TRBJ2-1; 14 bases agree with TRBD2. The J segment lost 8 bases and the V segment lost 6 bases, leaving 0 bases of the junction unmatched. CDR1 is ENHRY and CDR2 is SYGVKD in the germline V gene. The CDR3 totals 13 residues.

DNA for the CDR3: TGTGCCAGCAGCTCCCGTACTTCAGGGGGCACCACTGAAGCTTTCTTT. Its translation: CASSSRTSGGTTEAFF. V and J are TRBV7-8 and TRBJ1-1; 8 positions match TRBD1. After removal of 4 bases from V and 4 bases from J, the junction contained 11 bases not matched to a gene. From germline, CDR1 is SGHVS and CDR2 FQNEAQ. The CDR3 contains 16 residues. The complete variable domain, with remaining parts taken from reference TRBV7-8 and TRBJ1-1, reads GAGVSQSPRYKVAKRGQDVALRCDPISGHVSLFWYQQALGQGPEFLTYFQNEAQLDKSGLPSDRFFAERPEGSVSTLKIQRTQQEDSAVYLCASSSRTSGGTTEAFFGQGTRLTVV.

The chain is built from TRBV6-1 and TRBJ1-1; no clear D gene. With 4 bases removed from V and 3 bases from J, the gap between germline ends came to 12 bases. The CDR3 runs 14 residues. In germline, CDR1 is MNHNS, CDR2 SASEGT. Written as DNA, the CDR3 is TGTGCCAGCAGTGCGGTTCAGGCTTACACTGAAGCTTTCTTT. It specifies CASSAVQAYTEAFF.

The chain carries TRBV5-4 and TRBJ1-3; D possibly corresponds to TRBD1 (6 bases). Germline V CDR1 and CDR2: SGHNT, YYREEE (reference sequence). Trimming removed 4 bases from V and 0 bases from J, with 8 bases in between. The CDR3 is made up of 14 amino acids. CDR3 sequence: CASSDRSSGNTIYF. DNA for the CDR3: TGTGCCAGCAGCGACAGGAGCTCTGGAAACACCATATATTTT.

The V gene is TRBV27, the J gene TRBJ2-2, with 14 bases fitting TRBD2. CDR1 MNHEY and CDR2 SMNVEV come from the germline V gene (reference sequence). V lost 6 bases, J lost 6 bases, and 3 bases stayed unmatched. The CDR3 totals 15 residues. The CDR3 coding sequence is TGTGCCAGCAGGACTAGCGGGAGGGTCGCCGGGGAGCTGTTTTTT. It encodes CASRTSGRVAGELFF.

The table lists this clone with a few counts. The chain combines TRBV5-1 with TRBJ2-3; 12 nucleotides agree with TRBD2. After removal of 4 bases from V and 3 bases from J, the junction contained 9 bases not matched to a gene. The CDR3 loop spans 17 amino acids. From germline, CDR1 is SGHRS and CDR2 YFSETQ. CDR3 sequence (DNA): TGCGCCAGCAGCACCAAACCGACTAGCGGGAGAACAGATACGCAGTATTTT. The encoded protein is CASSTKPTSGRTDTQYF.

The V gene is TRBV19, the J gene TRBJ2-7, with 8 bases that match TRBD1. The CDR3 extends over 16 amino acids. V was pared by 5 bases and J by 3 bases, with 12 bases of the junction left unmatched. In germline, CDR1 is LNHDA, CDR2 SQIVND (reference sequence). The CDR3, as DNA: TGTGCCAGTAGTCTACGGACAGGGTCAACCGTCTACGAGCAGTACTTC. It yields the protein CASSLRTGSTVYEQYF.

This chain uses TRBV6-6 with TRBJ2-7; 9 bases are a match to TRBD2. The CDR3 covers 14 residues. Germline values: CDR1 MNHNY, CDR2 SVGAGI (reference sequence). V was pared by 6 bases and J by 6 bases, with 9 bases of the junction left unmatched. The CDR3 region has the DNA TGTGCCAGCAGGGTGGTAGCGGGAGTTGGCGAGCAGTACTTC. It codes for CASRVVAGVGEQYF.

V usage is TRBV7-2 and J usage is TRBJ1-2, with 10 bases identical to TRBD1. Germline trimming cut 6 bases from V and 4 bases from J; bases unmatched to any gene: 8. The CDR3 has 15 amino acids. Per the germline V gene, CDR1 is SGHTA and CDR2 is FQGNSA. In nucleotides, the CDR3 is TGTGCCAGCAGTCCCAGACAGGGGGCAGTCTATGGCTACACCTTC. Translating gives CASSPRQGAVYGYTF.

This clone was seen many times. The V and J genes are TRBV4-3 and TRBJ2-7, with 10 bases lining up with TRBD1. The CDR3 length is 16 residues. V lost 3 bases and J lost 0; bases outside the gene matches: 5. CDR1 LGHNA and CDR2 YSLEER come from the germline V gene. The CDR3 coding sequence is TGCGCCAGCAGCCAGGCCGGGACAGGGGACTCCTACGAGCAGTACTTC. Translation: CASSQAGTGDSYEQYF.

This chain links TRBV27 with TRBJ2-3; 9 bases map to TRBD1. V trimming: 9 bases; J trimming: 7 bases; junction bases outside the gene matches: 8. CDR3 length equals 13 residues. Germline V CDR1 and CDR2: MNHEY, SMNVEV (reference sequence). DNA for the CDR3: TGTGCCAGTAGTCGACAGGGGGAGAATACGCAGTATTTT. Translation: CASSRQGENTQYF.

The CDR3 DNA sequence: TGTGCCAGCAGCAAAGACCCACTAGCTCTGCGAGAGACCCAGTACTTC. Its translation: CASSKDPLALRETQYF. This rearrangement joins TRBV21-1 to TRBJ2-5; no DNA check was done on the table's D call, TRBD2. TRBV21-1 is a known pseudogene. CDR3 length equals 16 residues.

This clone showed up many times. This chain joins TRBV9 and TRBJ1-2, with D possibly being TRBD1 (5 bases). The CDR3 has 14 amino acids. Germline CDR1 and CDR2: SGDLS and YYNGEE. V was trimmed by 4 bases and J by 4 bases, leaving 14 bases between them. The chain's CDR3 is CASSPRGGGYGYTF. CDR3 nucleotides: TGTGCCAGCAGCCCCCGGGGGGGTGGCTATGGCTACACCTTC.

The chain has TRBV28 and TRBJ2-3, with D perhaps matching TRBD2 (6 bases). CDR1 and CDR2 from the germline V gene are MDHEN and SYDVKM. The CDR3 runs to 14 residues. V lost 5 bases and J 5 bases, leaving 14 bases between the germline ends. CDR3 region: CASSSGGIEDTQYF. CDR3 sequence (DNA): TGTGCCAGCAGTAGCGGAGGGATAGAAGATACGCAGTATTTT.

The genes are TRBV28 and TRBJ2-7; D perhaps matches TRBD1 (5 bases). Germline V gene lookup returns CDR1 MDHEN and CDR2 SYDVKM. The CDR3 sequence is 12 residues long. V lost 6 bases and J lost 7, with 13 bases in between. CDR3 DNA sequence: TGTGCCAGCAGGTTGGGGCTAGGTGAGCAGTACTTC. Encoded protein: CASRLGLGEQYF.

CDR3 coding DNA: TGCGCCAGCAGCTGGGGGGTTGGCCGCAATCAGCCCCAGCATTTT. Encoded protein: CASSWGVGRNQPQHF. The rearrangement links TRBV5-1 to TRBJ1-5; possibly TRBD1 for D (5 bases). The CDR3 covers 15 residues. Trimming shortened V by 3 bases and J by 2 bases, and 12 bases separated the two germline ends. CDR1 SGHRS and CDR2 YFSETQ come from the germline V gene.

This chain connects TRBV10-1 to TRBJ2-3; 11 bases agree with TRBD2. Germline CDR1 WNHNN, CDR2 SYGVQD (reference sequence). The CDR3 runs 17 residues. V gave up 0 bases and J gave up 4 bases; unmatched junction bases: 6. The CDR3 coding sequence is TGCGCCAGCAGTGAGTCCGGCCTAGCGGGAGGTTCAGATACGCAGTATTTT. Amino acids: CASSESGLAGGSDTQYF.

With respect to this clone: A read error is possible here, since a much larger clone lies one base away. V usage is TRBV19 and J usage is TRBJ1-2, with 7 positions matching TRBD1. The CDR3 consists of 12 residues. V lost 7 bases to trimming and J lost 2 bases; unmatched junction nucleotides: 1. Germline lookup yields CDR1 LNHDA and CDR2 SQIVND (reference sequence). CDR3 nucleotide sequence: TGTGCCAGTACGGGACAGAACTATGGCTACACCTTC. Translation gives CASTGQNYGYTF.

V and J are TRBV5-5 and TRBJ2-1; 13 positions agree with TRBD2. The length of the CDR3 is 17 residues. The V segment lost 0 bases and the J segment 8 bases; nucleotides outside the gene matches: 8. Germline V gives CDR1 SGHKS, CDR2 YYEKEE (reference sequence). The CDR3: CASSLVTSGRDGDEQFF. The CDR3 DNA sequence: TGTGCCAGCAGCTTGGTCACTAGCGGGAGGGACGGGGATGAGCAGTTCTTC.

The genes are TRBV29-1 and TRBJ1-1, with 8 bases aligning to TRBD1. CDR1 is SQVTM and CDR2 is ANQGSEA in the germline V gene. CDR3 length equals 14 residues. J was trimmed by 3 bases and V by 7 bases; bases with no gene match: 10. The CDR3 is CSAETGVRYTEAFF. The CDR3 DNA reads TGCAGCGCCGAGACAGGGGTAAGGTACACTGAAGCTTTCTTT.

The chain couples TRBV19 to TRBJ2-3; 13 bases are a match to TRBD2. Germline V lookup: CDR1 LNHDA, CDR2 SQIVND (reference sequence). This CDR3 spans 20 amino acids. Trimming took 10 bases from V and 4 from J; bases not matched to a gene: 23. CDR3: CATAPGARTSGSYSADTQYF. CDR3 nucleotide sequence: TGTGCCACCGCGCCCGGGGCCAGGACTAGCGGGAGTTATTCGGCAGATACGCAGTATTTT.

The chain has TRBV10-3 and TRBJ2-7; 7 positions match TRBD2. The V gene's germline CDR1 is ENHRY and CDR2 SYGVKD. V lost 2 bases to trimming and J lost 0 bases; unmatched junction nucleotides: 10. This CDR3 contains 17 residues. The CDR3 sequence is CAISELLSGGSSYEQYF. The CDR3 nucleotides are TGTGCCATCAGTGAGCTCCTCTCGGGGGGTTCCTCCTACGAGCAGTACTTC.

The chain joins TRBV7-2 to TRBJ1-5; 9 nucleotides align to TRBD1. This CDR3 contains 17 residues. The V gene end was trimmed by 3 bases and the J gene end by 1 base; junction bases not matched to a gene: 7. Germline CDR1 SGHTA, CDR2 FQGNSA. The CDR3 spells CASSLGQGEGSNQPQHF. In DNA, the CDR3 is TGTGCCAGCAGCTTGGGACAGGGTGAAGGGAGCAATCAGCCCCAGCATTTT.

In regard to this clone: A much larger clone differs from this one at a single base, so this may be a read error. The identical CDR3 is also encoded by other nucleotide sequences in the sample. The CDR3 loop is CASSLRQNTEAFF. CDR3 in DNA: TGTGCCAGCAGCTTACGACAGAACACTGAAGCTTTCTTT. The chain carries TRBV11-2 and TRBJ1-1; no firm D call. V was clipped by 2 bases and J by 1 base, with 5 bases between them. The CDR3 covers 13 residues. Germline assignment: CDR1 SGHAT and CDR2 FQNNGV. Full variable domain (missing parts from reference TRBV11-2 and TRBJ1-1): EAGVAQSPRYKIIEKRQSVAFWCNPISGHATLYWYQQILGQGPKLLIQFQNNGVVDDSQLPKDRFSAERLKGVDSTLKIQPAKLEDSAVYLCASSLRQNTEAFFGQGTRLTVV.

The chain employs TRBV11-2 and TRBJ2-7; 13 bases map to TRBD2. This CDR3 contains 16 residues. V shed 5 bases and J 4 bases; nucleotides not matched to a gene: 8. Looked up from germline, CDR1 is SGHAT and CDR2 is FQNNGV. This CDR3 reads CASSSPRTSGSYEQYF. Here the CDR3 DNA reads TGTGCCAGCAGCAGTCCGAGGACTAGCGGGAGTTACGAGCAGTACTTC. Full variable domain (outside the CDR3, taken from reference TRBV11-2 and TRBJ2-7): EAGVAQSPRYKIIEKRQSVAFWCNPISGHATLYWYQQILGQGPKLLIQFQNNGVVDDSQLPKDRFSAERLKGVDSTLKIQPAKLEDSAVYLCASSSPRTSGSYEQYFGPGTRLTVT.